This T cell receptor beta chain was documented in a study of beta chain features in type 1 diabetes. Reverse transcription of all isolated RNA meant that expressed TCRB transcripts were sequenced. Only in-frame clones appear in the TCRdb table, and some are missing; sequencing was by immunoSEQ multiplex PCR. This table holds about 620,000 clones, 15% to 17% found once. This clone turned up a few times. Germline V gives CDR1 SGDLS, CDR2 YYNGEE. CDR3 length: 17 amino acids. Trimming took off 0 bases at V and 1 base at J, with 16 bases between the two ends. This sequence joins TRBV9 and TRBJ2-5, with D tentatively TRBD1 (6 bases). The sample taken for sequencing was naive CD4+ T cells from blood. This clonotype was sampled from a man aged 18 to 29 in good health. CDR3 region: CASSVARQAGFQETQYF. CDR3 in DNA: TGTGCCAGCAGCGTAGCCCGACAGGCCGGGTTCCAAGAGACCCAGTACTTC.